This T cell receptor beta chain came from a study of T-cell memory formation after mild COVID-19. Across the whole study: The TCR clusters were mostly specific to one donor. The study's findings and limits: Contracting CD4+ clones lay largely in CM and EM, with CD8+ ones residing in EMRA. The appearance of some responding clones in pre-infection memory suggested that cross-reactive memory joined.

The table lists this clonotype with a few counts. Its antigen is undetermined. From 5'RACE with constant-segment primers came TCR alpha and TCR beta cDNA libraries that carried sample barcodes and UMIs. TCRdb re-derived calls from the 5' RACE reads in MiXCR, one entry per CDR3 protein. Of roughly 86,000 distinct CDR3 sequences in the sample, more than 10% were seen once. Sequencing input: PBMCs or a T cell subset sorted from them (not recorded which). The receptor comes from an adult woman who had mild COVID-19 (a few samples of this study predate the infection). Cell type and time point are not known.

The CDR3 bases are TGCGCCAGCAGCTTGGGCCCCGGACAAGCAGATACGCAGTATTTT. Protein: CASSLGPGQADTQYF. The chain combines TRBV5-1 with TRBJ2-3, with D perhaps TRBD1 (5 bases). The germline V and J ends were trimmed by 0 bases and 4 bases, with 12 bases remaining between them. Per the germline V gene, CDR1 is SGHRS and CDR2 is YFSETQ. This CDR3 comprises 15 residues.